These 20 T cell receptor beta chains were sequenced from one sample in a study of CD8 T cells in ankylosing spondylitis (dated by TCRdb to about 2017). Library generation was performed with 5' RACE. The data were produced on an Illumina HiSeq 2500. Through fastp at Q25 and MiXCR, TCRdb rebuilt clones from the public reads, retaining in-frame beta chains. Rows with one shared CDR3 protein collapse into an entry with the most common genes and DNA. In this sample the table shows about 160,000 distinct CDR3 sequences, 44% of which occur a single time. The ten biggest clones cover approximately 14% of the sample. The specimen was synovial fluid, either unsorted or a sorted T cell fraction (not recorded which). These receptors were taken from a male donor with ankylosing spondylitis.

CDR3 in DNA: TGTGCCAGCAGCCAAGATGGGAGGACAGGGTCCTACGAGCAGTACTTC. It yields the protein CASSQDGRTGSYEQYF. This rearrangement joins TRBV14 to TRBJ2-7, with TRBD1 matching over 8 bases. The CDR3 has 16 residues. Germline V lookup: CDR1 SGHDN, CDR2 FVKESK. V lost 0 bases to trimming and J lost 1 base; unmatched junction nucleotides: 5.

The rearrangement uses TRBV4-1 and TRBJ2-5; D possibly corresponds to TRBD2 (6 bases). The germline V gene encodes CDR1 MGHRA and CDR2 YSYEKL. V lost 2 bases and J 0 bases, leaving 13 bases between the germline ends. The CDR3 runs to 16 residues. The CDR3 DNA follows: TGCGCCAGCAGCCAACGTTTAGCGGAGTACCAAGAGACCCAGTACTTC. Protein product: CASSQRLAEYQETQYF.

The chain employs TRBV15 and TRBJ2-1, with a tentative D call TRBD2 (6 bases). Between the trimmed V and J ends, which lost 0 bases and 9 bases, there was a span of 12 bases. The CDR3 spans 14 residues. The germline gives CDR1 LNHNV, CDR2 YYDKDF (reference sequence). DNA for the CDR3: TGTGCCACCAGCAGAGAAGGCAGGGAGGTTGAGCAGTTCTTC. Protein: CATSREGREVEQFF.

J is TRBJ1-2 and V is TRBV12-3 or TRBV12-4, with no clear D. V was shortened by 4 bases and J by 7 bases, with 19 bases between the two germline ends. This CDR3 region has 15 residues. The CDR3 bases are TGTGCCAGCAGTTCAGACGCTCGCGGTGAGGTTGGCTACACCTTC. As protein: CASSSDARGEVGYTF.

This clonotype was seen more than once but under ten times. The genes are TRBV12-3 or TRBV12-4 and TRBJ1-1; 10 bases fit TRBD1. The CDR3 consists of 14 residues. The V gene end was trimmed by 3 bases and the J gene end by 4 bases; junction bases not matched to a gene: 2. The CDR3 sequence: CASSFDRGLTEAFF. The CDR3 DNA is TGTGCCAGCAGTTTCGACAGGGGGCTCACTGAAGCTTTCTTT.

This clonotype was seen many times. The chain has TRBV7-9 and TRBJ1-2; 11 bases line up with TRBD1. CDR1 is SEHNR, CDR2 FQNEAQ, per germline (reference sequence). The CDR3 consists of 15 residues. Germline trimming cut 5 bases from V and 6 bases from J; bases unmatched to any gene: 8. Here the CDR3 DNA reads TGTGCCAGCAGCCGTGGACAGGGGGCGAGGAATGGCTACACCTTC. Protein sequence: CASSRGQGARNGYTF.

The chain recombines TRBV12-3 or TRBV12-4 with TRBJ1-1, with a weak D call TRBD1 (6 bases). The CDR3 contains 15 residues. The germline V and J ends were trimmed by 5 bases and 6 bases, with 19 bases remaining between them. CDR3 nucleotide sequence: TGTGCCAGCAGTGGCCCAGCAGGGGTACTCGCTGAAGCTTTCTTT. Translated: CASSGPAGVLAEAFF.

This clonotype was counted a few times. The gene calls are TRBV7-9 and TRBJ1-1, with D hard to call. Germline V CDR1 and CDR2: SEHNR, FQNEAQ (reference sequence). This CDR3 has 12 amino acids. The V gene lost 2 bases and the J gene lost 1 base, with 2 bases spanning the gap. The CDR3 is CASSLTNTEAFF. The CDR3 nucleotides are TGTGCCAGCAGCTTAACGAACACTGAAGCTTTCTTT. The full variable domain, its missing parts supplied by reference TRBV7-9 and TRBJ1-1, is DTGVSQNPRHKITKRGQNVTFRCDPISEHNRLYWYRQTLGQGPEFLTYFQNEAQLEKSRLLSDRFSAERPKGSFSTLEIQRTEQGDSAMYLCASSLTNTEAFFGQGTRLTVV.

This clonotype has ten or more counts. The rearrangement uses TRBV7-9 and TRBJ2-7, with D perhaps TRBD2 (6 bases). The V gene lost 4 bases and the J gene lost 4 bases, with 11 bases spanning the gap. Germline values: CDR1 SEHNR, CDR2 FQNEAQ (reference sequence). The CDR3 extends over 13 amino acids. The CDR3 nucleotides are TGTGCCAGCAGCTCGACTAGTCGGTACGAGCAGTACTTC. It encodes CASSSTSRYEQYF.

This rearrangement joins TRBV18 to TRBJ2-2; D gene ambiguous. The CDR3 loop spans 16 amino acids. Germline CDR1 and CDR2: KGHSH and LQKENI. Trimming removed 1 base from V and 6 bases from J, with 15 bases in between. CDR3 in DNA: TGTGCCAGCTCACCACGGCAAGGAGTGGCCCCCGGGGAGCTGTTTTTT. Its translation: CASSPRQGVAPGELFF.

The chain employs TRBV7-8 and TRBJ1-2, with TRBD1 matching 9 bases. Germline CDR1 and CDR2: SGHVS and FQNEAQ. This CDR3 region has 14 residues. Trimming took 5 bases from V and 2 from J; bases not matched to a gene: 3. In DNA form, the CDR3 reads TGTGCCAGCAGCACGGGACAGGGAAACTATGGCTACACCTTC. Its protein is CASSTGQGNYGYTF.

This clonotype was seen more than once but under ten times. This sequence joins TRBV7-2 and TRBJ2-7; D might be TRBD1 or TRBD2, each matching 5 bases. This CDR3 has 15 amino acids. Germline V gene lookup returns CDR1 SGHTA and CDR2 FQGNSA. Trimming cost V 6 bases and J 3 bases, with 18 bases left between them. The CDR3 coding sequence is TGTGCCAGCAGTGTTAACCGGGACGCCTACTACGAGCAGTACTTC. It encodes CASSVNRDAYYEQYF. Supplemented by reference TRBV7-2 and TRBJ2-7, the full variable domain reads GAGVSQSPSNKVTEKGKDVELRCDPISGHTALYWYRQSLGQGLEFLIYFQGNSAPDKSGLPSDRFSAERTGGSVSTLTIQRTQQEDSAVYLCASSVNRDAYYEQYFGPGTRLTVT.

This clonotype has just a few counts. The rearrangement joins TRBV6-4 to TRBJ2-1, with 8 positions matching TRBD2. The CDR3 extends over 15 amino acids. Germline CDR1 MRHNA, CDR2 SNTAGT. V dropped 4 bases and J dropped 3; count of bases not matched to a gene: 5. CDR3 coding DNA: TGTGCCAGCAGTGTGGGAGCGGGAGACTACAATGAGCAGTTCTTC. This encodes CASSVGAGDYNEQFF.

V and J are TRBV4-2 and TRBJ2-3, with D unresolved. Germline lookup yields CDR1 LGHNA and CDR2 YNFKEQ. V dropped 0 bases and J dropped 6 bases, with 10 bases sitting between them. This CDR3 region has 14 residues. The chain's CDR3 is CASSQEGKTDTQYF. CDR3 DNA: TGTGCCAGCAGCCAAGAGGGGAAGACGGATACGCAGTATTTT.

The chain uses TRBV29-1 and TRBJ2-1, with D perhaps TRBD2 (6 bases). The CDR3 has 18 amino acids. In germline, CDR1 is SQVTM, CDR2 ANQGSEA. V shed 4 bases and J shed 2 bases, with 24 bases lying between them. The CDR3 region is CSVAVLLASSLAYNEQFF. The DNA of the CDR3 is TGCAGCGTTGCGGTATTACTAGCCTCCTCCTTAGCCTACAATGAGCAGTTCTTC.

This clonotype showed up just a few times. The V gene is TRBV27, the J gene TRBJ2-7; TRBD1 aligns across 10 bases. Unmatched junction bases numbered 2, after V lost 8 bases and J lost 1 base. Germline CDR1 reads MNHEY; CDR2 reads SMNVEV (reference sequence). The CDR3 loop spans 13 amino acids. The CDR3 nucleotides read TGTGCCAGCGGGACAGGGGCATCCTACGAGCAGTACTTC. This codes for CASGTGASYEQYF.

DNA of the CDR3: TGTGCCAGCAGGGGACCGGGACAGACCTACAATGAGCAGTTCTTC. Protein product: CASRGPGQTYNEQFF. The chain links TRBV7-9 to TRBJ2-1, with 7 bases matching TRBD1. CDR3 length: 15 amino acids. J was trimmed by 2 bases and V by 6 bases; bases with no gene match: 7. CDR1 is SEHNR and CDR2 is FQNEAQ in the germline V gene (reference sequence). The full variable domain, with the rest looked up from reference TRBV7-9 and TRBJ2-1, is DTGVSQNPRHKITKRGQNVTFRCDPISEHNRLYWYRQTLGQGPEFLTYFQNEAQLEKSRLLSDRFSAERPKGSFSTLEIQRTEQGDSAMYLCASRGPGQTYNEQFFGPGTRLTVL.

A few counts support this clonotype. This chain links TRBV28 with TRBJ2-5, with a weak D call TRBD1 (5 bases). The CDR3 extends over 15 amino acids. Germline V lookup: CDR1 MDHEN, CDR2 SYDVKM. Trimming took 5 bases from V and 4 from J, leaving 17 bases between them. Written as DNA, the CDR3 is TGTGCCAGCAGTCCACATGATTGGGGCCGAGAGACCCAGTACTTC. Translation gives CASSPHDWGRETQYF.

Only a few counts were recorded for this clonotype. The chain is built from TRBV19 and TRBJ2-5; D not certain. The CDR3 sequence is 17 residues long. V lost 1 base to trimming and J lost 5 bases, with 20 bases between them. Germline assignment: CDR1 LNHDA and CDR2 SQIVND (reference sequence). The CDR3 DNA is TGTGCCAGTAGTATAGTCTTCCTATTGGGCCATGGGGAGACCCAGTACTTC. This gives the protein CASSIVFLLGHGETQYF.

The rearrangement links TRBV20-1 to TRBJ2-7, with D tentatively TRBD1 (5 bases). The CDR3 extends over 14 amino acids. The germline V gene has CDR1 DFQATT and CDR2 SNEGSKA (reference sequence). V gave up 0 bases and J gave up 3 bases, with 12 bases separating them. In DNA, the CDR3 is TGCAGTGCTAGAGATGATACAGGTCACTACGAGCAGTACTTC. Its protein product is CSARDDTGHYEQYF.